The 16 T cell receptor beta chains listed next were all sequenced from one sample in a study of shared clonotypes between healthy human individuals. The table came from immunoSEQ multiplex PCR; TCRdb's copy has only in-frame clones and leaves some out. The repertoire holds roughly 760,000 clones, with over 65% as singletons. The sample taken for sequencing was memory CD4+ T cells sorted from blood. As for subset: CD45RA-negative fraction. The receptor set was obtained from a woman aged 25 to 39 in good health.

This CDR3 reads CSAGSTYEQYF. CDR3 sequence (DNA): TGCAGCGCAGGGAGTACCTACGAGCAGTACTTC. The V and J genes are TRBV29-1 and TRBJ2-7; D could derive from TRBD1 or TRBD2 (5 bases each). V was trimmed by 7 bases and J by 2 bases, leaving 9 bases between them. The CDR3 spans 11 residues. Germline V CDR1 and CDR2: SQVTM, ANQGSEA.

This clone was seen just once. V is TRBV28 and J is TRBJ1-1; D call uncertain. The CDR3 has 10 residues. The V gene lost 6 bases and the J gene lost 10 bases, with 9 bases spanning the gap. CDR1 and CDR2 (germline): MDHEN, SYDVKM. As DNA, the CDR3 is TGTGCCAGCAGACACGTACGAGCTTTCTTT. This codes for CASRHVRAFF.

This chain joins TRBV7-3 and TRBJ2-7, with 7 bases identical to TRBD2. Germline trimming cut 6 bases from V and 3 bases from J; bases unmatched to any gene: 5. The CDR3 has 13 residues. Looked up from germline, CDR1 is SGHTA and CDR2 is FQGTGA. CDR3 region: CASSSGGGYEQYF. The CDR3 DNA follows: TGTGCCAGCAGTTCCGGCGGGGGCTACGAGCAGTACTTC.

The chain employs TRBV6-5 and TRBJ1-2; D is possibly TRBD1 (5 bases). Germline-derived CDR1 and CDR2 are MNHEY and SVGAGI. Trimming stripped 6 bases from V and 5 bases from J, with 13 bases between. CDR3 size: 13 residues. The DNA for the CDR3 is TGTGCCAGCAGCACCGGGACGGCTTATGGCTACACCTTC. It is translated as CASSTGTAYGYTF.

On this clone itself: At the DNA level, this CDR3 is encoded by other sequences in the same sample as well. The chain uses TRBV27 and TRBJ2-1; D not resolved. The CDR3 spans 15 residues. With 4 bases removed from V and 0 bases from J, the gap between germline ends came to 10 bases. Germline loops: CDR1 MNHEY, CDR2 SMNVEV (reference sequence). For the CDR3, the DNA is TGTGCCAGCAGTTCTTATCGATCCTCCTACAATGAGCAGTTCTTC. Residues: CASSSYRSSYNEQFF.

This sequence joins TRBV5-1 and TRBJ2-3; D unresolved. There are 15 residues in the CDR3. Trimming pared 0 bases from V and 0 bases from J, leaving 8 bases between. CDR1 and CDR2 from the germline V gene are SGHRS and YFSETQ. The CDR3 protein is CASSLGQRSTDTQYF. The CDR3 coding sequence is TGCGCCAGCAGCTTGGGGCAGCGCAGCACAGATACGCAGTATTTT.

This clone was detected a few times. J is TRBJ1-2 and V is TRBV28, with D tentatively TRBD1 (5 bases). The CDR3 is 11 amino acids. Trimming removed 10 bases at V and 8 bases at J, with 14 bases between. Per the germline V gene, CDR1 is MDHEN and CDR2 is SYDVKM. The CDR3 region has the DNA TGTGCCACCGACAGTCGGTCCGGCTACACCTTC. This encodes CATDSRSGYTF.

V is TRBV6-6 and J is TRBJ2-1, with D possibly TRBD1 on 6 matching bases. The CDR3 consists of 15 residues. Trimming took off 4 bases at V and 0 bases at J, with 10 bases between the two ends. The V gene's germline CDR1 is MNHNY and CDR2 SVGAGI (reference sequence). This CDR3 reads CASSSQGSSYNEQFF. The CDR3 nucleotides read TGTGCCAGCAGTTCTCAGGGGAGCTCCTACAATGAGCAGTTCTTC.

The chain couples TRBV10-3 to TRBJ2-4, with 7 bases that match TRBD2. This CDR3 spans 16 amino acids. V shed 2 bases and J 1 base; nucleotides not matched to a gene: 5. Germline CDR1 and CDR2: ENHRY and SYGVKD. CDR3 DNA sequence: TGTGCCATCAGTGAGGGGGCGGGAGCGGCCAAAAACATTCAGTACTTC. Its protein product is CAISEGAGAAKNIQYF.

V usage is TRBV28 and J usage is TRBJ1-5; D not resolved. Looked up from germline, CDR1 is MDHEN and CDR2 is SYDVKM. This CDR3 spans 13 amino acids. V was pared by 10 bases and J by 4 bases, with 14 bases between. The CDR3 DNA sequence: TGTGCCACCCGACTGGCTAGGAATCAGCCCCAGCATTTT. It translates to CATRLARNQPQHF.

V and J are TRBV7-3 and TRBJ1-1; D remains unclear. V was trimmed by 5 bases and J by 3 bases, leaving 13 bases between them. The V gene's germline CDR1 is SGHTA and CDR2 FQGTGA. This CDR3 is built from 14 residues. DNA for the CDR3: TGTGCCAGCAGCCGCGACGGCTGGGACACTGAAGCTTTCTTT. This translates into CASSRDGWDTEAFF.

Only a few counts were recorded for this clone. The chain joins TRBV6-1 to TRBJ1-1, with a weak D call TRBD1 (6 bases). This CDR3 has 13 amino acids. V lost 5 bases, J lost 7 bases, and 14 bases lay in between. The germline V gene has CDR1 MNHNS and CDR2 SASEGT. The DNA of the CDR3 is TGTGCCAGCAGTTTGACGTCAGGGGTTGAAGCTTTCTTT. It yields the protein CASSLTSGVEAFF.

The chain links TRBV5-1 to TRBJ2-5, with 8 bases lining up with TRBD2. Germline-derived CDR1 and CDR2 are SGHRS and YFSETQ. With V trimmed by 0 bases and J by 5 bases, 6 bases remained unmatched. The CDR3 is 15 amino acids. CDR3 in DNA: TGCGCCAGCAGCTTGGTTCCAGGCGGGGGGGAGACCCAGTACTTC. Protein sequence: CASSLVPGGGETQYF.

CDR3 amino acids: CSVGRGNNEKLFF. In nucleotides, the CDR3 is TGCAGCGTTGGACGGGGGAATAATGAAAAACTGTTTTTT. The chain couples TRBV29-1 to TRBJ1-4; weak D call: TRBD1 (5 bases). Germline V gene data show CDR1 as SQVTM and CDR2 as ANQGSEA. Trimming took off 4 bases at V and 4 bases at J, with 10 bases between the two ends. This CDR3 is built from 13 residues.

V and J are TRBV5-1 and TRBJ1-2, with D unclear. With 4 bases removed from V and 4 bases from J, the gap between germline ends came to 14 bases. CDR1 and CDR2 from the germline V gene are SGHRS and YFSETQ. The CDR3 contains 14 residues. This CDR3 is CASSPALRVYGYTF. The CDR3 bases are TGCGCCAGCAGCCCCGCACTCCGGGTCTATGGCTACACCTTC.

The gene calls are TRBV18 and TRBJ1-5; 11 positions agree with TRBD1. The CDR3 loop spans 15 amino acids. V dropped 4 bases and J dropped 4; count of bases not matched to a gene: 3. Germline V CDR1 and CDR2: KGHSH, LQKENI. CDR3: CASSQGQGANQPQHF. The CDR3 DNA is TGTGCCAGCTCACAAGGACAGGGGGCTAATCAGCCCCAGCATTTT.